Listed below are T cell receptor beta chains from one sample, sequenced in a study of shared clonotypes between healthy human individuals. TCRdb's table, derived via immunoSEQ multiplex PCR, lists solely in-frame clones and lacks some. The data show millions of clones, roughly 93% seen once. The sequencing input was naive CD4+ T cells from PBMCs. The source is a man younger than 30 in good health. Some clones in this sample may be carry-over from other donors' samples. The conserved cysteine and the conserved F or W are not part of the CDR3 here.

CDR3aa	v_gene	j_gene
AISDRTGGYNEQF	TRBV10-3	TRBJ2-1
ASSPTGSNQPQH	TRBV9	TRBJ1-5
ASSTTGAGELF	TRBV5-4	TRBJ2-2
ASSFPGHDFNYGYT	TRBV28	TRBJ1-2
ASSPGVAIDTQY	TRBV4-1	TRBJ2-3
ASSLTPRTAVYGYT	TRBV7-2	TRBJ1-2
ASSLGVTEDNEQF	TRBV5-1	TRBJ2-1
AWTGVETQY	TRBV30	TRBJ2-5
SSLLRTEAF	TRBV29-1	TRBJ1-1
ASRSGLANTGELF	TRBV5-1	TRBJ2-2
ASSLGAGGSNEQF	TRBV7-9	TRBJ2-1
ASSSRLANYGYT	TRBV5-5	TRBJ1-2
ASSTQGIYNEQF	TRBV19	TRBJ2-1
ASMTERHLYSNQPQH	TRBV2	TRBJ1-5
ASSLLAGVKAYEQY	TRBV19	TRBJ2-7
SVEAGMDRRIYNEQF	TRBV29-1	TRBJ2-1